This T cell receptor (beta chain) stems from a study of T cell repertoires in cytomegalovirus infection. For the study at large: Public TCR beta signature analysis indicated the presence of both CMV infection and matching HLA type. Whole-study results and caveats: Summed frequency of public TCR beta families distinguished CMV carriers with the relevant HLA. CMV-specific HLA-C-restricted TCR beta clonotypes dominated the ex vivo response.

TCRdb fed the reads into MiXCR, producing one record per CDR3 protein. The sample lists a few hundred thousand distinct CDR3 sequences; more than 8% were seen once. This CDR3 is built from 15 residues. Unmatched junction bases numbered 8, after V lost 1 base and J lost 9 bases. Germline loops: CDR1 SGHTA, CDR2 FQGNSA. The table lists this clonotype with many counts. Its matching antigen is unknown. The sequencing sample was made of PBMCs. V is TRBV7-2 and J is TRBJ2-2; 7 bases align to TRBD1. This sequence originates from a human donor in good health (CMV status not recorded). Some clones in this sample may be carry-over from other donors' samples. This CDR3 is CASSLEGGPSRELFF. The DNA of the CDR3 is TGTGCCAGCAGCTTAGAAGGGGGCCCCTCCCGGGAGCTGTTTTTT. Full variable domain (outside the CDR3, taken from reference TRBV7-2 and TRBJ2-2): GAGVSQSPSNKVTEKGKDVELRCDPISGHTALYWYRQSLGQGLEFLIYFQGNSAPDKSGLPSDRFSAERTGGSVSTLTIQRTQQEDSAVYLCASSLEGGPSRELFFGEGSRLTVL.